These 22 T cell receptor beta chains were sequenced from one sample in a study of T cell repertoires in cytomegalovirus infection. For these receptors, no antigen is known. TCRdb re-called the reads through MiXCR, storing one row per CDR3 protein. The sample consists of some 68,000 distinct CDR3 sequences, about 23% of them appearing once. Sequencing input: PBMCs, sequenced either directly or after in vitro stimulation (not recorded which). Source of these receptors: a human donor in good health (CMV status not recorded). Some clones in this sample may be carry-over from other donors' samples.

This clonotype was recorded many times. V usage is TRBV7-8 and J usage is TRBJ1-2, with a possible D match to TRBD1 (6 bases). The CDR3 consists of 13 residues. Germline V gives CDR1 SGHVS, CDR2 FQNEAQ. Deletions cut 3 bases from V and 2 bases from J, with 7 bases between. CDR3 region: CASSFQGNYGYTF. The CDR3 region has the DNA TGTGCCAGCAGCTTTCAGGGGAACTATGGCTACACCTTC.

This clonotype was observed a single time. This chain connects TRBV25-1 to TRBJ2-3, with 7 positions matching TRBD2. The CDR3 runs 16 residues. V dropped 0 bases and J dropped 3; count of bases not matched to a gene: 6. The germline gives CDR1 MGHDK, CDR2 SYGVNS. The DNA of the CDR3 is TGTGCCAGCAGTGAATACGTGGGAGGGCCAACAGATACGCAGTATTTT. Amino acids: CASSEYVGGPTDTQYF.

This clonotype was seen at least ten times. The V and J genes are TRBV19 and TRBJ2-2, with no clear D. The CDR3 has 12 amino acids. The germline V gene encodes CDR1 LNHDA and CDR2 SQIVND (reference sequence). V was cut by 3 bases and J by 4 bases, with 3 bases left in between. The CDR3 is CASSITTGELFF. CDR3 in DNA: TGTGCCAGTAGTATTACCACCGGGGAGCTGTTTTTT. Full variable domain (remainder filled in from reference TRBV19 and TRBJ2-2): DGGITQSPKYLFRKEGQNVTLSCEQNLNHDAMYWYRQDPGQGLRLIYYSQIVNDFQKGDIAEGYSVSREKKESFPLTVTSAQKNPTAFYLCASSITTGELFFGEGSRLTVL.

The chain uses TRBV24-1 and TRBJ2-3; D gene unclear. This CDR3 region has 16 residues. Trimming shortened V by 1 base and J by 0 bases, and 10 bases separated the two germline ends. Germline V gene data show CDR1 as KGHDR and CDR2 as SFDVKD. The CDR3 nucleotides read TGTGCCACCAGTGATTTTGGCGAGGATAGCACAGATACGCAGTATTTT. This codes for CATSDFGEDSTDTQYF.

This clonotype was found many times. The chain joins TRBV7-9 to TRBJ2-3, with 9 bases matching TRBD1. This CDR3 region has 14 residues. Germline assignment: CDR1 SEHNR and CDR2 FQNEAQ (reference sequence). V was pared by 8 bases and J by 5 bases, with 8 bases of the junction left unmatched. CDR3 sequence: CASGKDRGGDTQYF. Written as DNA, the CDR3 is TGTGCCAGCGGCAAGGACAGGGGTGGAGATACGCAGTATTTT.

This clonotype was counted ten times or more. This sequence joins TRBV7-8 and TRBJ1-1; D is unresolved. The V gene's germline CDR1 is SGHVS and CDR2 FQNEAQ. Trimming left V 0 bases short and J 1 base short, with 9 bases between. The CDR3 contains 15 residues. CDR3 region: CASSLAKNGNTEAFF. CDR3 DNA: TGTGCCAGCAGCTTAGCGAAGAACGGGAACACTGAAGCTTTCTTT.

V usage is TRBV9 and J usage is TRBJ1-5, with a possible D match to TRBD1 (5 bases). CDR1 SGDLS and CDR2 YYNGEE come from the germline V gene. The CDR3 runs 15 residues. V lost 0 bases, J lost 15 bases, and 22 bases lay in between. The CDR3 here is CASSVGWGGAAYLHF. The CDR3 bases are TGTGCCAGCAGCGTAGGGTGGGGGGGAGCCGCATACTTGCATTTT.

This clonotype was observed a handful of times. V is TRBV6-2 or TRBV6-3 and J is TRBJ2-1; 12 bases are a match to TRBD2. The V gene's germline CDR1 is MNHEY and CDR2 SVGEGT. V lost 5 bases to trimming and J lost 5 bases; unmatched junction nucleotides: 7. This CDR3 has 16 residues. CDR3 DNA sequence: TGTGCCAGCAGTGCGCTAGCGGGAGGGCCCAACAATGAGCAGTTCTTC. Its translation: CASSALAGGPNNEQFF.

V usage is TRBV11-3 and J usage is TRBJ2-5; D gene uncertain. Germline V lookup: CDR1 SGHNT, CDR2 YENEEA. The CDR3 runs to 12 residues. Trimming stripped 1 base from V and 5 bases from J, with 5 bases between. The CDR3 reads CASSLATETQYF. CDR3 nucleotides: TGTGCCAGCAGCTTAGCCACCGAGACCCAGTACTTC.

This chain links TRBV6-1 with TRBJ2-1; 12 bases are shared with TRBD2. This CDR3 contains 17 residues. V shed 0 bases, J shed 7 bases, and the junction held 7 bases outside the gene matches. Germline CDR1 is MNHNS and CDR2 is SASEGT. The CDR3 reads CASSEALAGGRGNEQFF. CDR3 nucleotides: TGTGCCAGCAGTGAAGCCCTAGCGGGAGGGCGGGGTAATGAGCAGTTCTTC.

V gene TRBV20-1 combines with J gene TRBJ2-5; D is perhaps TRBD2 (5 bases). This CDR3 spans 12 amino acids. V was trimmed by 5 bases and J by 5 bases, leaving 12 bases between them. The germline V gene has CDR1 DFQATT and CDR2 SNEGSKA (reference sequence). CDR3 nucleotide sequence: TGCAGTGCTCCGGGGTTGCCGGAGACCCAGTACTTC. Its protein is CSAPGLPETQYF.

This chain links TRBV7-2 with TRBJ1-1; TRBD1 is a possible D gene (5 bases). CDR1 and CDR2 from the germline V gene are SGHTA and FQGNSA. V lost 5 bases, J lost 4 bases, and 11 bases lay in between. There are 13 residues in the CDR3. The CDR3 loop is CASSRLGGTEAFF. The CDR3 DNA reads as TGTGCCAGCAGCCGCCTGGGGGGCACTGAAGCTTTCTTT.

This chain uses TRBV5-6 with TRBJ2-7, with D possibly being TRBD1 (5 bases). The CDR3 sequence is 15 residues long. CDR1 is SGHDT and CDR2 is YYEEEE in the germline V gene. V lost 3 bases to trimming and J lost 1 base, with 14 bases between them. The chain's CDR3 is CASSSRQLGSYEQYF. The CDR3 DNA reads TGTGCCAGCAGCTCTCGACAGCTAGGGTCCTACGAGCAGTACTTC.

This clonotype was recorded at least ten times. The chain has TRBV5-4 and TRBJ2-1; 11 bases agree with TRBD2. The junction had 5 bases not matched to a gene; V was cut back by 4 bases and J by 14 bases. The CDR3 is 12 residues long. Germline V gene data show CDR1 as SGHNT and CDR2 as YYREEE (reference sequence). The DNA for the CDR3 is TGTGCCAGCAGCGCGGGACTAGCGGATAAGTTCTTC. Translated, it gives CASSAGLADKFF.

This clonotype was recorded at least ten times. The V call is TRBV12-3 or TRBV12-4, the J call TRBJ2-3, with 7 positions matching TRBD1. The CDR3 totals 15 residues. Germline trimming cut 8 bases from V and 2 bases from J; bases unmatched to any gene: 10. CDR3 DNA sequence: TGTGCCAGCGGGAAAGGACAGGCAATCACAGATACGCAGTATTTT. It specifies CASGKGQAITDTQYF.

This sequence joins TRBV4-3 and TRBJ2-2; 9 nucleotides agree with TRBD1. The V segment lost 4 bases and the J segment 6 bases; nucleotides outside the gene matches: 6. The CDR3 spans 15 residues. CDR1 and CDR2 (germline): LGHNA, YSLEER. CDR3 amino acids: CASSLRTGGSGELFF. The CDR3 DNA sequence: TGCGCCAGCAGCCTTCGCACAGGGGGCTCCGGGGAGCTGTTTTTT.

The genes are TRBV25-1 and TRBJ1-1; a possible D gene is TRBD1 (5 bases). The germline gives CDR1 MGHDK, CDR2 SYGVNS. The CDR3 contains 14 residues. V was cut by 6 bases and J by 0 bases, with 11 bases left in between. CDR3 residues: CASRREGVNTEAFF. The CDR3 DNA follows: TGTGCCAGCAGGAGGGAAGGGGTGAACACTGAAGCTTTCTTT.

This clonotype was picked up many times. The chain recombines TRBV7-2 with TRBJ2-1; 11 bases are shared with TRBD2. Germline-derived CDR1 and CDR2 are SGHTA and FQGNSA. This CDR3 has 13 amino acids. The V segment lost 9 bases and the J segment 6 bases; nucleotides outside the gene matches: 4. CDR3 amino acids: CASALAGVNEQFF. CDR3 in DNA: TGTGCCAGTGCACTAGCGGGAGTCAATGAGCAGTTCTTC.

This rearrangement joins TRBV27 to TRBJ1-1; D call uncertain. This CDR3 comprises 11 residues. Germline V gene data show CDR1 as MNHEY and CDR2 as SMNVEV (reference sequence). Trimming pared 4 bases from V and 7 bases from J, leaving 7 bases between. In nucleotides, the CDR3 is TGTGCCAGCAGTTCGTACAGTGAAGCTTTCTTT. Its translation: CASSSYSEAFF.

This clonotype was observed a handful of times. This chain uses TRBV3-1 with TRBJ2-2; D not resolved. Germline assignment: CDR1 LGHDT and CDR2 YNNKEL (reference sequence). This CDR3 spans 13 amino acids. V was clipped by 3 bases and J by 3 bases, with 5 bases between them. CDR3 DNA sequence: TGTGCCAGCAGCCAGTGGCACACCGGGGAGCTGTTTTTT. Residues: CASSQWHTGELFF. Full variable domain (outside the CDR3, taken from reference TRBV3-1 and TRBJ2-2): DTAVSQTPKYLVTQMGNDKSIKCEQNLGHDTMYWYKQDSKKFLKIMFSYNNKELIINETVPNRFSPKSPDKAHLNLHINSLELGDSAVYFCASSQWHTGELFFGEGSRLTVL.

This clonotype has a handful of counts. The genes are TRBV7-9 and TRBJ2-7, with 10 bases matching TRBD2. The CDR3 runs to 18 residues. Unmatched junction bases numbered 12, after V lost 0 bases and J lost 4 bases. CDR1 and CDR2 (germline): SEHNR, FQNEAQ (reference sequence). CDR3 sequence reads: CASSLALGLASGSYEQYF. Written as DNA, the CDR3 is TGTGCCAGCAGCTTAGCTCTAGGGTTGGCTAGCGGGAGTTACGAGCAGTACTTC.

In its sample, this clonotype was seen many times. CDR3 protein: CASSLAPGRAQHFSYNEQFF. The CDR3 coding sequence is TGTGCCAGCAGCTTAGCACCGGGACGGGCTCAACATTTCTCCTACAATGAGCAGTTCTTC. The rearrangement uses TRBV7-2 and TRBJ2-1, with D perhaps TRBD1 or TRBD2 (5 bases each). The V and J ends lost 0 bases and 0 bases respectively, with 21 bases between them. The CDR3 has 20 residues. The germline V gene has CDR1 SGHTA and CDR2 FQGNSA.